The present entry profiles one T cell receptor (beta chain) with its context. The repertoire was sequenced with immunoSEQ multiplex PCR; TCRdb's copy has only in-frame clones and lacks some. Of nearly 110,000 clones listed, 85% to 95% were seen once; the top ten hold 0.78%. Germline CDR1 SGHNT, CDR2 YYREEE (reference sequence). The CDR3 length is 17 residues. V shed 1 base and J 4 bases; nucleotides not matched to a gene: 10. The data derive from a study of T cell changes during pregnancy in multiple sclerosis. This chain connects TRBV5-4 to TRBJ2-1; 8 bases align to TRBD2. The starting material was peripheral blood, obtained in the third trimester of pregnancy. The sequence was obtained from a female donor in good health, enrolled as a control in a pregnancy study. For the CDR3, the DNA is TGTGCCAGCAGCTTGAACCCGAGCGGGGGAGCTTACAATGAGCAGTTCTTC. This sequence encodes CASSLNPSGGAYNEQFF.